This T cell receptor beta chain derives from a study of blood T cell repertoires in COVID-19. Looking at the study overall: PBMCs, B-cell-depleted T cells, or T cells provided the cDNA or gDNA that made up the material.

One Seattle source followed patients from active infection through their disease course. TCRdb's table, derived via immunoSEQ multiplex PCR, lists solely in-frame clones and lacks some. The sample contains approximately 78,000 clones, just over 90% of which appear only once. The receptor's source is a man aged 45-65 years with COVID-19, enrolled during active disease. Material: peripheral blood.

The CDR3 DNA is TGTGCCAGCAGTCGAGCCGGGACAGGGATCTACGAGCAGTACGTC. Translating gives CASSRAGTGIYEQYV. The chain employs TRBV6-5 and TRBJ2-7, with 9 bases identical to TRBD1. V shed 5 bases and J 3 bases; nucleotides not matched to a gene: 8. Per the germline V gene, CDR1 is MNHEY and CDR2 is SVGAGI. This CDR3 is 15 amino acids long.